This TCR beta chain was retrieved from a study of blood T cells in healthy people across ages (dated by TCRdb to between 2014 and 2017). Some background on the complete study: Template switching captured roughly one uniquely barcoded TCR beta cDNA molecule per two T cells in model experiments. To track age-related changes in TCR beta repertoire diversity, the study relied on deep sequencing normalized with unique cDNA molecular identifiers. The donors were divided into four age groups: young (average around 15 years), middle-aged (almost 40), aged (about 60) and long-lived (about 84). To avoid experimental bias, donors of different ages were randomly spread across the sequencing lanes. For two donors (one aged 18 to 30 and one aged 80 or older), the study analyzed two additional independent replicas of 1 million unique cDNA reads from the same blood draw. Beyond this particular receptor, the publication reports: Because donor CMV infection status was unknown, age-related changes in expanded clonotypes were potentially confounded. Observed TCR beta diversity per million T cells fell roughly linearly with age, and a significant reduction was already apparent by age roughly 40. Because profiling used bulk unsorted PBMCs, naive and antigen-experienced compartments could not be compared conclusively. Estimates of total diversity based on one million sequenced T cells were regarded as lower bounds and as underestimates. Compared with the aged group, the long-lived group had more naive CD4+ T cells, fewer expanded clones and increased TCR diversity, suggesting age selection. There was a strong correlation between observed TCR beta diversity and the percentage of naive T cells measured by flow cytometry.

This clonotype was observed a handful of times. Its antigen has not been determined. No base quality values were provided; no much bigger clone lies one nucleotide off. Donors were a few dozen systemically healthy Caucasian individuals from Russia aged roughly 6 to 95 years. Each donor gave about 9.7 milliliters of peripheral blood, drawn into EDTA-treated Vacutainer tubes. Ficoll-Paque density-gradient centrifugation was used to isolate PBMCs, with at least 6.5 million per sample. Total RNA was extracted from PBMCs with Trizol reagent, with at least 6 micrograms obtained per sample. Naive CD45RAhigh/CD27high T cell percentages were measured by flow cytometry on a PBMC aliquot from every donor. Reading from cysteine to phenylalanine, the CDR3 counts 15 amino acids. The read is trimmed to its CDR3 DNA, 45 bases read in frame from base 1. V loses 1 base, J loses 4 bases, and the germline ends lie 15 bases apart. CDR1 and CDR2, per the germline V gene, are SGHRS and YFSETQ.

Library creation used 5' RACE. The listed sequencing device is Illumina HiSeq 2500. The second PCR ran for roughly 6 to 11 cycles and used a J-beta primer mix along with a sample-barcoded 5' primer. A unique molecular identifier was introduced onto each TCR beta cDNA molecule by a template-switch 5' adaptor carrying 12 random nucleotides. At least 3 million CDR3-containing paired-end reads were obtained from each sample. First-strand cDNA synthesis was performed from all RNA using the Mint cDNA synthesis kit, with priming by a TRBC-specific oligonucleotide. After uracil-DNA glycosylase treatment, a first 18-cycle PCR used universal primers M1SS and BC2_uni_R on all cDNA. As for the authors' bioinformatics: Normalization of each sample was performed by random selection of 1 million high-quality reads, each carrying a distinct molecular identifier. Reads sharing molecular identifiers were discarded rather than binned into consensus sequences. MiTCR, run with a Q25 quality threshold and the strictest error-elimination algorithm, handled CDR3 identification, clonotype clustering and error correction. A nonparametric unseen species model with Euler transformation was used to estimate a lower bound on total TCR beta diversity. The public reads were run again by TCRdb, first through fastp at Q25 and then through MiXCR, and only productive beta chains were kept. Rows are combined by CDR3 protein, so each entry shows the most common genes and DNA. For this entry, the V and J calls and clone size follow TCRdb and not the study's own pipeline. The sample yields some 700,000 distinct CDR3 sequences; 22% were counted once. Approximately 20% of the sample rests with the top ten.

The sequence was collected from a man aged 65-85 years in good health. The source material was blood. The chain was built from TRBV5-1 and TRBJ2-7; the D gene assignment is ambiguous. CDR3 loop: CASSLMESPHYEQYF. The nucleotide sequence reads TGCGCCAGCAGCTTGATGGAGAGTCCTCATTACGAGCAGTACTTC.